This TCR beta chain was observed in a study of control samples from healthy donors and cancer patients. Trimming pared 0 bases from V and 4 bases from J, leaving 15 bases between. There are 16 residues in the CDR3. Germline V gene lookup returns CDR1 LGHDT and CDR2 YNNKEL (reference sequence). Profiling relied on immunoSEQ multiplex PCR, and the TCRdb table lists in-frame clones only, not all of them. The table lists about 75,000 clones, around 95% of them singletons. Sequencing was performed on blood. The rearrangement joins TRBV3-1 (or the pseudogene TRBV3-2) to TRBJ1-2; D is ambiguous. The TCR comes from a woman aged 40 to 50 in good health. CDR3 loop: CASSQDHRRGAYGYTF. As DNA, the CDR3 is TGTGCCAGCAGCCAAGACCATAGGAGAGGAGCCTATGGCTACACCTTC.